A selection of T cell receptor beta chains follows, all from one sample in a study of control samples from healthy donors and cancer patients. Assay: immunoSEQ multiplex PCR; the TCRdb copy retains only in-frame clones and omits some. The repertoire holds fewer than 95,000 clones, more than 75% seen once, with less than 2.5% in the top ten. Sequenced material: blood. Receptors originate from a woman in her forties in good health. Both conserved end residues are part of each CDR3. Fields, in order: V gene, J gene, clone size, CDR3 protein. The size field is filled for only some rows; it gives once, few, many or a size class.

>TRBV6-2/TRBV6-3|TRBJ2-3|.
CASRPLSTDTQYF
>TRBV18|TRBJ2-1|.
CASSPRTSAGQNEQFF
>TRBV20-1|TRBJ2-7|many
CSARDGSEQYF
>TRBV2|TRBJ2-7|.
CASSETGGLVEQYF
>TRBV2|TRBJ1-4|.
CASSGTEKLFF
>TRBV11-3|TRBJ2-3|.
CASSLEASGGTDTQYF
>TRBV3-1/TRBV3-2|TRBJ2-7|.
CASSHEGTYEQYF
>TRBV7-3|TRBJ2-3|.
CASSSLAGVTDTQYF
>TRBV5-3|TRBJ2-7|.
CARSSEGARDEQYF
>TRBV4-1|TRBJ2-1|.
CASSLTDRLYNEQFF
>TRBV5-6|TRBJ1-2|few
CASSWDRLRDGYTF
>TRBV2|TRBJ2-7|.
CASIRTTSAYEQYF
>TRBV9|TRBJ1-2|few
CASSASGGDGYTF
>TRBV2|TRBJ2-7|.
CASSEEVVGKYEQYF
>TRBV4-1|TRBJ1-1|.
CASSQVAGQVNTEAFF
>TRBV5-4|TRBJ2-1|.
CASSEYNEQFF
>TRBV6-4|TRBJ1-2|.
CASSDQGQGSYTF
>TRBV3-1/TRBV3-2|TRBJ2-7|.
CASSQEAYEQYF
>TRBV7-2|TRBJ1-2|.
CASSLLGSNYGYTF
>TRBV2|TRBJ2-3|once
CASRALGGGSTDTQYF
>TRBV3-1/TRBV3-2|TRBJ1-1|.
CASSQRGTEAFF
>TRBV5-1|TRBJ1-2|.
CASSLEAGFNYGYTF